This T cell receptor (beta chain) was recovered during a study of shared clonotypes between healthy human individuals. This CDR3 has 15 amino acids. V gave up 2 bases and J gave up 1 base, with 11 bases separating them. Germline values: CDR1 SQVTM, CDR2 ANQGSEA. Researchers partitioned CD4+ cells into CD45RA+ naive and CD45RA-negative memory subsets. The table came from immunoSEQ multiplex PCR; TCRdb's copy has only in-frame clones and leaves some out. The profile shows some 1,600,000 clones, 95% to 99% of them singletons. The clonotype was recovered from a man under 40 in good health. Sequencing input: naive CD4+ T cells sorted from blood. Sample subset: CD45RA+ positively selected. The chain links TRBV29-1 to TRBJ2-2; TRBD2 is a possible D gene (5 bases). The CDR3 is CSVELRGRNTGELFF. In DNA, the CDR3 is TGCAGCGTTGAACTTCGAGGGAGGAACACCGGGGAGCTGTTTTTT.